The T cell receptor beta chain under discussion was sequenced for a study of blood T cells in healthy people across ages. With a J-beta primer mix and a sample-barcoded 5' primer, a second PCR ran 7 to 11 cycles. Via MiXCR, TCRdb re-called the 5' RACE reads, giving one row per CDR3 protein. The top ten clones hold 7% to 9% of a sample with around 1.5 million distinct CDR3 sequences, roughly 45% of them seen once. PBMCs were isolated at a quantity of at least 6 million per sample. Concerning this clonotype itself: Its antigen is as yet unknown.

Study-level points and caveats: Higher diversity and more naive CD4+ cells were features of long-lived donors, compared to aged donors.

The germline V gene encodes CDR1 DFQATT and CDR2 SNEGSKA (reference sequence). After removal of 6 bases from V and 6 bases from J, the junction contained 8 bases not matched to a gene. The CDR3 consists of 14 residues. The clonotype originates from a woman between 18 and 30 years old in good health. Sequencing input: blood. The chain couples TRBV20-1 to TRBJ1-2; 12 bases agree with TRBD1. The CDR3 nucleotides read TGCAGTGCCGGGACAGGGGGCGGGAAGAATGGCTACACCTTC. This codes for CSAGTGGGKNGYTF.